A single sample is the source of the 28 T cell receptor beta chains below, sequenced in a study of OX40 agonist ivuxolimab in advanced cancers. The library was built by means of the immunoSEQ multiplex PCR assay. TCRdb obtained this table from immuneACCESS and retained in-frame rearrangements with V and J assigned. These tables miss some clones; where compared with another copy, unresolved V genes account for less than half of the shortfall, and the remainder is unexplained. The sample data list 100,000 to 150,000 clones, and around 92% of these were observed just once. Of the sample, around 0.81% falls within the top ten clones. The source was CD4+ or CD8+ T cells sorted from blood, collected in a trial of the OX40 agonist ivuxolimab. The receptors originated from an adult with an advanced solid tumor such as melanoma, head and neck, liver or kidney cancer.

Turning to this clone: One junction end disagrees with the germline gene, perhaps due to a read error. This chain joins TRBV7-2 and TRBJ1-1; D unresolved. Germline assignment: CDR1 SGHTA and CDR2 FQGNSA. This CDR3 is 14 amino acids long. The CDR3 nucleotides read TGTGCCAGCAGCTCCGGGCCCTTGAACGCTGAAGCTTTCTTT. It is translated as CASSSGPLNAEAFF.

This chain joins TRBV23-1 and TRBJ2-3; 8 bases fit TRBD2. TRBV23-1 is given ORF status, its function remaining uncertain. J lost 6 bases, V lost 4 bases, and 12 bases had no gene match. CDR3 length: 16 amino acids. CDR3 residues: CASSPPPTGGGDTQYF. For the CDR3, the DNA is TGCGCCAGCAGTCCCCCGCCAACAGGCGGGGGGGATACGCAGTATTTT.

The rearrangement links TRBV28 to TRBJ1-2; 10 bases line up with TRBD1. Germline CDR1 reads MDHEN; CDR2 reads SYDVKM. The V gene end was trimmed by 3 bases and the J gene end by 4 bases; junction bases not matched to a gene: 2. The CDR3 sequence is 14 residues long. The CDR3 bases are TGTGCCAGCAGTTTGGACAGGGGGTCCTATGGCTACACCTTC. Its translation is CASSLDRGSYGYTF.

The V call is TRBV5-6, the J call TRBJ1-4; TRBD1 matches at 8 bases. This CDR3 has 15 amino acids. V lost 4 bases, J lost 0 bases, and 2 bases stayed unmatched. Germline loops: CDR1 SGHDT, CDR2 YYEEEE. In DNA, the CDR3 is TGTGCCAGCAGCGGGACAGGCGCAACTAATGAAAAACTGTTTTTT. As protein: CASSGTGATNEKLFF.

The chain combines TRBV7-9 with TRBJ2-5; tentatively, D is TRBD2 (6 bases). The DNA end favors TRBJ2-7, so the J call may be wrong. Germline V lookup: CDR1 SEHNR, CDR2 FQNEAQ (reference sequence). The CDR3 contains 14 residues. CDR3 loop: CASSQGGRSYEQYF. CDR3 sequence (DNA): TGTGCCAGCAGCCAGGGAGGAAGATCCTACGAGCAGTACTTC.

The rearrangement links TRBV10-1 to TRBJ2-2; D perhaps matches TRBD2 (6 bases). V was pared by 3 bases and J by 3 bases, with 11 bases between. Germline V gene sequence: CDR1 WNHNN, CDR2 SYGVQD (reference sequence). This CDR3 has 15 residues. CDR3 residues: CASSDAGTDTGELFF. The CDR3 region has the DNA TGCGCCAGCAGTGACGCGGGGACGGACACCGGGGAGCTGTTTTTT.

V gene TRBV5-1 combines with J gene TRBJ2-7; D not certain. Germline V gene lookup returns CDR1 SGHRS and CDR2 YFSETQ. Trimming shortened V by 0 bases and J by 6 bases, and 10 bases separated the two germline ends. The CDR3 sequence is 13 residues long. CDR3 coding DNA: TGCGCCAGCAGCTTGGATAATATGGCCGAGCAGTACTTC. Its protein is CASSLDNMAEQYF.

The V gene is TRBV19, the J gene TRBJ2-3, with 7 nucleotides matching TRBD1. V shed 3 bases and J 0 bases; nucleotides not matched to a gene: 9. The germline gives CDR1 LNHDA, CDR2 SQIVND (reference sequence). The CDR3 loop spans 17 amino acids. CDR3 residues: CASSIDFSGQSTDTQYF. CDR3 bases: TGTGCCAGTAGTATTGATTTCTCGGGACAGAGCACAGATACGCAGTATTTT.

The chain employs TRBV2 and TRBJ2-6; D unresolved. Germline assignment: CDR1 SNHLY and CDR2 FYNNEI. Between the trimmed V and J ends, which lost 1 base and 0 bases, there was a span of 7 bases. The CDR3 is 16 amino acids. As DNA, the CDR3 is TGTGCCAGCAGTGAAGGGCGCCTCTCTGGGGCCAACGTCCTGACTTTC. As protein: CASSEGRLSGANVLTF.

This sequence joins TRBV5-1 and TRBJ2-1; TRBD2 matches at 11 bases. Trimming at V came to 3 bases and at J to 4 bases, leaving 3 bases not matched to a gene. The germline gives CDR1 SGHRS, CDR2 YFSETQ. The length of the CDR3 is 15 residues. The CDR3 spells CASSSLAGAYNEQFF. CDR3 bases: TGCGCCAGCAGCTCACTAGCGGGAGCGTACAATGAGCAGTTCTTC. The whole variable domain, filled in from reference TRBV5-1 and TRBJ2-1, reads KAGVTQTPRYLIKTRGQQVTLSCSPISGHRSVSWYQQTPGQGLQFLFEYFSETQRNKGNFPGRFSGRQFSNSRSEMNVSTLELGDSALYLCASSSLAGAYNEQFFGPGTRLTVL.

This chain uses TRBV18 with TRBJ1-5, with 9 positions matching TRBD1. Germline CDR1 is KGHSH and CDR2 is LQKENI. V gave up 3 bases and J gave up 6 bases; unmatched junction bases: 6. The CDR3 length is 15 residues. The DNA for the CDR3 is TGTGCCAGCTCACCTAGGGACAGGGAAGGTCAGCCCCAGCATTTT. Translated: CASSPRDREGQPQHF.

V usage is TRBV28 and J usage is TRBJ1-3; 7 bases map to TRBD1. The CDR3 runs to 16 residues. V shed 6 bases and J 0 bases; nucleotides not matched to a gene: 8. Germline CDR1 is MDHEN and CDR2 is SYDVKM. Here the CDR3 DNA reads TGTGCCAGCAGCGGTTCGGACAGGAACTCTGGAAACACCATATATTTT. It codes for CASSGSDRNSGNTIYF. Full variable domain (outside the CDR3, taken from reference TRBV28 and TRBJ1-3): DVKVTQSSRYLVKRTGEKVFLECVQDMDHENMFWYRQDPGLGLRLIYFSYDVKMKEKGDIPEGYSVSREKKERFSLILESASTNQTSMYLCASSGSDRNSGNTIYFGEGSWLTVV.

The genes are TRBV27 and TRBJ2-3, with D perhaps matching TRBD1 or TRBD2 (6 bases each). The CDR3 consists of 14 residues. Germline CDR1 MNHEY, CDR2 SMNVEV (reference sequence). V was cut by 5 bases and J by 6 bases, with 15 bases left in between. CDR3 amino acids: CASSRPGARDTQYF. The DNA of the CDR3 is TGTGCCAGCAGTCGTCCGGGGGCCCGGGATACGCAGTATTTT.

This chain uses TRBV18 with TRBJ2-7, with unresolved D. The V gene's germline CDR1 is KGHSH and CDR2 LQKENI. This CDR3 region has 13 residues. Trimming took 0 bases from V and 4 from J, leaving 7 bases between them. The CDR3 nucleotides are TGTGCCAGCTCACCACCCCTAAAGTACGAGCAGTACTTC. Its translation is CASSPPLKYEQYF.

The table lists this clone with a count of one. The gene calls are TRBV28 and TRBJ2-3, with 10 nucleotides matching TRBD2. Per germline, CDR1 MDHEN and CDR2 SYDVKM. This CDR3 is 17 amino acids long. V dropped 4 bases and J dropped 4; count of bases not matched to a gene: 11. In DNA, the CDR3 is TGTGCCAGCAGTTCTCCCCTAGCGGGAGAGGGGCCAGATACGCAGTATTTT. This sequence encodes CASSSPLAGEGPDTQYF.

This sequence joins TRBV6-5 and TRBJ2-3; no definite D call. The CDR3 totals 16 residues. Germline V CDR1 and CDR2: MNHEY, SVGAGI. Deletions cut 2 bases from V and 3 bases from J, with 15 bases between. CDR3 in amino acids: CASSYTYEVGTDTQYF. The CDR3 region has the DNA TGTGCCAGCAGTTACACCTACGAGGTTGGGACAGATACGCAGTATTTT.

This chain links TRBV5-6 with TRBJ2-5, with 9 bases lining up with TRBD1. The V segment lost 3 bases and the J segment 5 bases; nucleotides outside the gene matches: 5. Germline V lookup: CDR1 SGHDT, CDR2 YYEEEE. The CDR3 contains 14 residues. CDR3 region: CASSYGQGWETQYF. DNA for the CDR3: TGTGCCAGCAGCTATGGACAGGGGTGGGAGACCCAGTACTTC.

This clone came up once. The rearrangement links TRBV10-3 to TRBJ2-7; TRBD2 aligns across 8 bases. The length of the CDR3 is 14 residues. From germline, CDR1 is ENHRY and CDR2 SYGVKD. Unmatched junction bases numbered 7, after V lost 4 bases and J lost 5 bases. The CDR3 reads CAISASGSTNEQYF. CDR3 coding DNA: TGTGCCATCAGTGCCAGCGGGAGTACGAACGAGCAGTACTTC.

The chain couples TRBV6-1 to TRBJ1-1, with D hard to call. From germline, CDR1 is MNHNS and CDR2 SASEGT. With 5 bases removed from V and 0 bases from J, the gap between germline ends came to 7 bases. The CDR3 sequence is 13 residues long. CDR3 sequence (DNA): TGTGCCAGCAGTTTAATAGTGAACACTGAAGCTTTCTTT. Amino acids: CASSLIVNTEAFF.

This clone was detected a few times. V usage is TRBV18 and J usage is TRBJ1-5; TRBD1 matches at 7 bases. Unmatched junction bases numbered 3, after V lost 4 bases and J lost 3 bases. The CDR3 spans 14 residues. CDR1 KGHSH and CDR2 LQKENI come from the germline V gene. The CDR3 bases are TGTGCCAGCTCACTTGGGACAGTCAATCAGCCCCAGCATTTT. This gives the protein CASSLGTVNQPQHF.

This clone was found once. This chain uses TRBV6-5 with TRBJ1-1; 7 nucleotides align to TRBD1. The CDR3 is made up of 14 amino acids. V trimming: 4 bases; J trimming: 1 base; junction bases outside the gene matches: 3. Looked up from germline, CDR1 is MNHEY and CDR2 is SVGAGI. CDR3 region: CASSFGTANTEAFF. CDR3 in DNA: TGTGCCAGCAGTTTCGGGACAGCGAACACTGAAGCTTTCTTT.

This rearrangement joins TRBV25-1 to TRBJ1-4; D is unresolved. This CDR3 is built from 13 residues. V was pared by 3 bases and J by 5 bases, with 7 bases between. The germline gives CDR1 MGHDK, CDR2 SYGVNS. CDR3 coding DNA: TGTGCCAGCAGTGAGTTCGGGAATGAAAAACTGTTTTTT. Translation: CASSEFGNEKLFF. Variable domain in full (rest from reference TRBV25-1 and TRBJ1-4): EADIYQTPRYLVIGTGKKITLECSQTMGHDKMYWYQQDPGMELHLIHYSYGVNSTEKGDLSSESTVSRIRTEHFPLTLESARPSHTSQYLCASSEFGNEKLFFGSGTQLSVL.

V usage is TRBV7-9 and J usage is TRBJ2-5; 10 bases agree with TRBD1. Germline-derived CDR1 and CDR2 are SEHNR and FQNEAQ (reference sequence). Trimming cost V 5 bases and J 3 bases; bases outside gene matches: 6. The CDR3 spans 15 residues. The CDR3 sequence is CASSPRDRGKETQYF. The CDR3 nucleotides read TGTGCCAGCAGCCCCCGGGACAGGGGAAAAGAGACCCAGTACTTC.

The V call is TRBV4-1, the J call TRBJ2-7; 13 bases are a match to TRBD2. Germline values: CDR1 MGHRA, CDR2 YSYEKL. J was trimmed by 2 bases and V by 1 base; bases with no gene match: 2. The CDR3 has 16 amino acids. CDR3 amino acids: CASSQVGTSGTYEQYF. The CDR3 nucleotides read TGCGCCAGCAGCCAAGTTGGGACTAGCGGGACCTACGAGCAGTACTTC.

Only one count was recorded for this clone. The V call is TRBV6-1, the J call TRBJ2-2, with D hard to call. The germline V gene has CDR1 MNHNS and CDR2 SASEGT. This CDR3 region has 11 residues. V shed 7 bases and J shed 8 bases, with 8 bases lying between them. DNA for the CDR3: TGTGCCAGCACCAAGGAAGGGGAGCTGTTTTTT. Its translation: CASTKEGELFF.

This rearrangement joins TRBV6-1 to TRBJ2-5; 7 nucleotides agree with TRBD1. Trimming at V came to 2 bases and at J to 3 bases, leaving 9 bases not matched to a gene. Germline V gene sequence: CDR1 MNHNS, CDR2 SASEGT. The length of the CDR3 is 16 residues. CDR3 bases: TGTGCCAGCAGTGAATGGGGGACAGCGCAAAAAGAGACCCAGTACTTC. Protein sequence: CASSEWGTAQKETQYF.

The chain has TRBV27 and TRBJ2-2; D might be TRBD1 or TRBD2, each matching 5 bases. Germline V gene lookup returns CDR1 MNHEY and CDR2 SMNVEV (reference sequence). The CDR3 extends over 17 amino acids. The ends were cut back, 6 bases at V and 3 bases at J, with 20 bases in the middle. DNA of the CDR3: TGTGCCAGCAGCCTATTACGGGGCCCGGTGGACACCGGGGAGCTGTTTTTT. It is translated as CASSLLRGPVDTGELFF.

V gene TRBV5-8 combines with J gene TRBJ1-1; 12 bases align to TRBD1. Trimming removed 5 bases from V and 3 bases from J; junction bases left unmatched: 8. The CDR3 totals 16 residues. Germline V gene sequence: CDR1 SGHTS, CDR2 YDEGEE. The CDR3 loop reads CASRRGQGARYTEAFF. The CDR3, as DNA: TGTGCCAGCAGGCGGGGACAGGGGGCGAGGTACACTGAAGCTTTCTTT.